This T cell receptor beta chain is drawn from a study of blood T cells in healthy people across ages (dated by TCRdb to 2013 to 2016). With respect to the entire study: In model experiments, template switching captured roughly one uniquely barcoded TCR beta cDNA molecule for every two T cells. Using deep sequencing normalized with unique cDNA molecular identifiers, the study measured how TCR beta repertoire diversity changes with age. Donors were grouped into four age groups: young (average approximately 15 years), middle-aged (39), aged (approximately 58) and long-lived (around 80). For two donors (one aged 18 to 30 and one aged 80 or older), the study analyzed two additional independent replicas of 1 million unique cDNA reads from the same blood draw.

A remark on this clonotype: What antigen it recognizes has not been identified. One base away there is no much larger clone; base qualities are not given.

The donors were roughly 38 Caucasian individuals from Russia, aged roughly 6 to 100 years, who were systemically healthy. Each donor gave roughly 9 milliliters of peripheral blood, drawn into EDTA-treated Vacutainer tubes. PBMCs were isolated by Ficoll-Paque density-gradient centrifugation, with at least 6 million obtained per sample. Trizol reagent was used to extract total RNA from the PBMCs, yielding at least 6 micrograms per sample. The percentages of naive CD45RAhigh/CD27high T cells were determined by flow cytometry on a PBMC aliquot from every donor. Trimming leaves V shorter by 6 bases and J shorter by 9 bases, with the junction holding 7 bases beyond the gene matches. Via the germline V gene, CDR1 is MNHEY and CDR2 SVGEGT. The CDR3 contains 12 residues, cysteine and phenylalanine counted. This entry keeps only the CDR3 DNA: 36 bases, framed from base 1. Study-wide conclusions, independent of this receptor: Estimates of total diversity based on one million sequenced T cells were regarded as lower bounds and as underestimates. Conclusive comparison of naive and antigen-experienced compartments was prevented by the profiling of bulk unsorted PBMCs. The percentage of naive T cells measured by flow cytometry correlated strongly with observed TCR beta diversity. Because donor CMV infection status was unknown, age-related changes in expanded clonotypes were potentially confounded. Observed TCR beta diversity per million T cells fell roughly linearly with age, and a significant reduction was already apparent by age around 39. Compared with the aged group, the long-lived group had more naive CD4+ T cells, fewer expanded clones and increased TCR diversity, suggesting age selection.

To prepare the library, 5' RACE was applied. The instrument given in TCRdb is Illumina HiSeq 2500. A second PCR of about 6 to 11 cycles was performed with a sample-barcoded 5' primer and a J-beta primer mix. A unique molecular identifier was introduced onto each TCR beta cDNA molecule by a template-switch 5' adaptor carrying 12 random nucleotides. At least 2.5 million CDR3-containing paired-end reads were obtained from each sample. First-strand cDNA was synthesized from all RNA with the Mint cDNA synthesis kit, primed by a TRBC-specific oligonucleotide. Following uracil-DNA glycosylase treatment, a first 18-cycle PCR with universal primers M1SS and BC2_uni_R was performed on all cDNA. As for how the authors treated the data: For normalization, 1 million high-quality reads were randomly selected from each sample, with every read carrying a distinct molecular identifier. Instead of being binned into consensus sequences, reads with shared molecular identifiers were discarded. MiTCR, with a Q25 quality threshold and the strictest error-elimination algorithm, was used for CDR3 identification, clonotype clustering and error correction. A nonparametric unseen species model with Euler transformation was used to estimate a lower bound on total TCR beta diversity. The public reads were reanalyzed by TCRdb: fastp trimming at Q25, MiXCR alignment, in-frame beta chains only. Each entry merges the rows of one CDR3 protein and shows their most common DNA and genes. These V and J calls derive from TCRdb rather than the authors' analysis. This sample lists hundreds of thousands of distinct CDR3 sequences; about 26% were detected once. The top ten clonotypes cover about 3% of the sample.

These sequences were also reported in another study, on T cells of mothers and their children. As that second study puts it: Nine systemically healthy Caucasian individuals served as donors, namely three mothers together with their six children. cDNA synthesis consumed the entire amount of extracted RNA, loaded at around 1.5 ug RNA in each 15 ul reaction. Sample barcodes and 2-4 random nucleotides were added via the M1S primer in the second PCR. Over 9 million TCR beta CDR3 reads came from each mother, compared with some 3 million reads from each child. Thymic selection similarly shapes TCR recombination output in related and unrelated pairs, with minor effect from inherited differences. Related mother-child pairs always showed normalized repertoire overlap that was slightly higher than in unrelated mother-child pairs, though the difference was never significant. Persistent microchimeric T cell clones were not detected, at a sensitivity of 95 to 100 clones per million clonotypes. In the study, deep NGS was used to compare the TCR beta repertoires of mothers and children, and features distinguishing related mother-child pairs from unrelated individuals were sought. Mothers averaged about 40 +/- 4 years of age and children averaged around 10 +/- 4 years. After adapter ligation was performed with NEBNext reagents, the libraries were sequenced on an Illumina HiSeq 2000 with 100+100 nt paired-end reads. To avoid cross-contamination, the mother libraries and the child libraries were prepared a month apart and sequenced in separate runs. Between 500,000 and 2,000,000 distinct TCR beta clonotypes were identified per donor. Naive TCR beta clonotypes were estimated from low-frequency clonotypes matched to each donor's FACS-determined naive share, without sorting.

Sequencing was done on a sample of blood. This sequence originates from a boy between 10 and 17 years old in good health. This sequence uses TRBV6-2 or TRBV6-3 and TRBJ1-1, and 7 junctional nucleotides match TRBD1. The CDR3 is CASSGRGLQAFF. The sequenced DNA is TGTGCCAGCAGCGGGAGGGGGCTTCAAGCTTTCTTT.